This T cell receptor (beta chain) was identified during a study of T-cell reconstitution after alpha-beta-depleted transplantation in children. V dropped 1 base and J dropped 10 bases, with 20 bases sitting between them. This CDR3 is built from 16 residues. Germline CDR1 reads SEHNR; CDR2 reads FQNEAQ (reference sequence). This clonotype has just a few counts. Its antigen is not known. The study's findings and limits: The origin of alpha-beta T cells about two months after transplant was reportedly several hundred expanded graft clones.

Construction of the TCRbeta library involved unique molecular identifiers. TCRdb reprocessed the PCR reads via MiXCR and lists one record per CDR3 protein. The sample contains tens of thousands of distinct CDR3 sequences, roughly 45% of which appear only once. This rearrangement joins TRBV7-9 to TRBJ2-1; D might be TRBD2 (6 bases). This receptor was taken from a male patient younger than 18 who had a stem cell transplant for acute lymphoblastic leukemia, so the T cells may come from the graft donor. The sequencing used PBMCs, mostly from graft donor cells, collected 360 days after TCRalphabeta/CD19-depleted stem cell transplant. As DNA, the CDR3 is TGTGCCAGCAGCTTAGTAGAGGGAGGAGGTAGAAGGGAGCAGTTCTTC. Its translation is CASSLVEGGGRREQFF.